Sequencing of this T cell receptor (beta chain) was carried out in a study of blood T cell repertoires in COVID-19. About the study: COVID-19 samples collected from the United States, Italy and Spain covered acute and convalescent phases. PBMCs, B-cell-depleted T cells, or T cells were the source of the cDNA or gDNA that made up the material.

Seattle cases were enrolled at active infection and followed longitudinally. Authors' processing steps: Amplification with reference gene primers provided the estimates of nucleated cell counts. TCRdb's copy holds only in-frame clones and misses some; the assay was immunoSEQ multiplex PCR. The V and J calls and the clone size are those of that table, but D and trimming were determined from the DNA. Among about 200,000 clones listed, approximately 78% were seen once. Looked up from germline, CDR1 is KGHSH and CDR2 is LQKENI. J lost 4 bases, V lost 2 bases, and 9 bases had no gene match. CDR3 length: 16 residues.

This clonotype was sampled from a woman aged 80 or over with COVID-19, enrolled during active disease. The specimen was peripheral blood. V gene TRBV18 combines with J gene TRBJ1-1; TRBD1 aligns across 8 bases. Here the CDR3 reads CASSPVGTGMSTEAFF. CDR3 in DNA: TGTGCCAGCTCACCAGTGGGGACAGGCATGAGCACTGAAGCTTTCTTT. Together with reference TRBV18 and TRBJ1-1, the CDR3 gives the full variable domain: NAGVMQNPRHLVRRRGQEARLRCSPMKGHSHVYWYRQLPEEGLKFMVYLQKENIIDESGMPKERFSAEFPKEGPSILRIQQVVRGDSAAYFCASSPVGTGMSTEAFFGQGTRLTVV.